A single sample gave rise to the 16 T cell receptor beta chains below, sequenced in a study of graft-versus-host responses after intestinal transplantation. These receptors are not linked to any known antigen. Data came from immunoSEQ multiplex PCR; TCRdb stores just in-frame clones and leaves some out. The sample records some 81,000 clones, less than 90% being singletons. This specimen consisted of unstimulated CD4+ T cells sorted from spleen or lymph node cells, obtained before intestinal transplant. The receptors were sampled from a human donor who received an intestinal transplant.

The chain uses TRBV5-1 and TRBJ1-4; 7 bases agree with TRBD1. Looked up from germline, CDR1 is SGHRS and CDR2 is YFSETQ. The CDR3 runs to 14 residues. The V segment lost 0 bases and the J segment 8 bases; nucleotides outside the gene matches: 4. This CDR3 reads CASSLDRQGEKLFF. In DNA, the CDR3 is TGCGCCAGCAGCTTGGACAGACAGGGAGAAAAACTGTTTTTT.

This chain uses TRBV5-4 with TRBJ1-1; 7 bases map to TRBD1. Germline V gene lookup returns CDR1 SGHNT and CDR2 YYREEE (reference sequence). The CDR3 totals 15 residues. V shed 4 bases, J shed 11 bases, and the junction held 17 bases outside the gene matches. The CDR3 reads CASSDDRARFPVAFF. The CDR3 nucleotides are TGTGCCAGCAGCGACGACAGGGCGCGTTTTCCGGTCGCTTTCTTT.

The J gene is TRBJ1-2, the V gene TRBV7-8; a possible D gene is TRBD1 (5 bases). V was shortened by 5 bases and J by 3 bases, with 16 bases between the two germline ends. This CDR3 has 15 residues. Looked up from germline, CDR1 is SGHVS and CDR2 is FQNEAQ. For the CDR3, the DNA is TGTGCCAGCAGCCCTACCCCCACAGGTGACTATGGCTACACCTTC. Amino acids: CASSPTPTGDYGYTF.

The chain carries TRBV6-5 and TRBJ2-7; D remains unclear. The CDR3 is 14 residues long. Germline loops: CDR1 MNHEY, CDR2 SVGAGI. Deletions cut 6 bases from V and 1 base from J, with 13 bases between. The CDR3 nucleotides read TGTGCCAGCAGCCACACGGCCGGGTCCTACGAGCAGTACTTC. Translating it yields CASSHTAGSYEQYF.

The genes are TRBV15 and TRBJ2-2; D is possibly TRBD1 (6 bases). Trimming took 5 bases from V and 5 from J, leaving 21 bases between them. This CDR3 has 17 residues. Germline CDR1 LNHNV, CDR2 YYDKDF (reference sequence). The CDR3 region is CATSSTLRAGVTGELFF. The CDR3 DNA sequence: TGTGCCACCAGCTCGACTCTTAGGGCAGGGGTTACCGGGGAGCTGTTTTTT. The full variable domain, in which reference TRBV15 and TRBJ2-2 provide the parts outside the CDR3, is DAMVIQNPRYQVTQFGKPVTLSCSQTLNHNVMYWYQQKSSQAPKLLFHYYDKDFNNEADTPDNFQSRRPNTSFCFLDIRSPGLGDTAMYLCATSSTLRAGVTGELFFGEGSRLTVL.

The chain links TRBV27 to TRBJ2-7, with D perhaps matching TRBD1 (5 bases). The germline V and J ends were trimmed by 3 bases and 2 bases, with 11 bases remaining between them. The CDR3 spans 14 residues. Germline CDR1 is MNHEY and CDR2 is SMNVEV (reference sequence). CDR3 sequence reads: CASSFLDKPYEQYF. The DNA of the CDR3 is TGTGCCAGCAGTTTCCTGGACAAGCCCTACGAGCAGTACTTC.

V gene TRBV5-1 combines with J gene TRBJ2-7; D ambiguous. Germline V gene sequence: CDR1 SGHRS, CDR2 YFSETQ. Deletions cut 0 bases from V and 0 bases from J, with 10 bases between. This CDR3 spans 15 amino acids. The CDR3 DNA sequence: TGCGCCAGCAGCTTGGGAGGCCTGAGCTCCTACGAGCAGTACTTC. Amino acid sequence: CASSLGGLSSYEQYF.

V usage is TRBV5-1 and J usage is TRBJ2-7; 8 bases fit TRBD1. Germline lookup yields CDR1 SGHRS and CDR2 YFSETQ. Trimming at V came to 5 bases and at J to 5 bases, leaving 18 bases not matched to a gene. The CDR3 runs to 17 residues. The CDR3 coding sequence is TGCGCCAGCAGGGAGGGCCCAGGGGGCGCAAAGCAGGACGAGCAGTACTTC. It translates to CASREGPGGAKQDEQYF.

The V and J genes are TRBV7-2 and TRBJ1-2; TRBD1 matches at 7 bases. Looked up from germline, CDR1 is SGHTA and CDR2 is FQGNSA. This CDR3 has 13 residues. The trim removed 5 bases at V and 4 bases at J, leaving 4 bases unmatched. CDR3: CASSPRQGYGYTF. The CDR3 DNA is TGTGCCAGCAGCCCGAGACAGGGCTATGGCTACACCTTC.

V usage is TRBV28 and J usage is TRBJ2-7; unclear D gene. The CDR3 runs to 11 residues. V was cut by 6 bases and J by 4 bases, with 7 bases left in between. Germline-derived CDR1 and CDR2 are MDHEN and SYDVKM. This CDR3 reads CASRRQYEQYF. CDR3 bases: TGTGCCAGCAGGCGCCAATACGAGCAGTACTTC.

The chain has TRBV18 and TRBJ1-1; D is unclear. The CDR3 runs 17 residues. V was trimmed by 3 bases and J by 1 base, leaving 18 bases between them. From germline, CDR1 is KGHSH and CDR2 LQKENI. CDR3 sequence: CASSPKTKTLSNTEAFF. Here the CDR3 DNA reads TGTGCCAGCTCACCCAAGACTAAGACACTATCGAACACTGAAGCTTTCTTT.

The chain carries TRBV10-2 and TRBJ2-7; 10 bases align to TRBD2. CDR1 and CDR2 (germline): WSHSY, SAAADI. The CDR3 loop spans 15 amino acids. The V segment lost 4 bases and the J segment 2 bases; nucleotides outside the gene matches: 5. The CDR3 here is CASSVLAGTTYEQYF. In DNA, the CDR3 is TGCGCCAGCAGTGTACTAGCGGGGACGACCTACGAGCAGTACTTC.

The chain uses TRBV6-1 and TRBJ1-6, with D uncertain. Germline values: CDR1 MNHNS, CDR2 SASEGT. V was shortened by 1 base and J by 5 bases, with 9 bases between the two germline ends. This CDR3 spans 15 amino acids. The DNA of the CDR3 is TGTGCCAGCAGTGAAGTAACGGGGAATAATTCACCCCTCCACTTT. It codes for CASSEVTGNNSPLHF.

The chain uses TRBV7-2 and TRBJ1-5; weak D call: TRBD1 (6 bases). V lost 1 base and J 6 bases, leaving 10 bases between the germline ends. Germline values: CDR1 SGHTA, CDR2 FQGNSA. The CDR3 loop spans 14 amino acids. The CDR3 loop is CASSLGGRGQPQHF. CDR3 sequence (DNA): TGTGCCAGCAGCTTAGGGGGGCGAGGTCAGCCCCAGCATTTT.

The gene calls are TRBV1 and TRBJ2-7; TRBD2, the table's D call, lacks a check against the DNA. TRBV1 is shown as a pseudogene. This CDR3 region has 12 residues. CDR3 sequence: CTSSLVTYEQYF. CDR3 coding DNA: TGCACCAGCAGCCTAGTGACCTACGAGCAGTACTTC.

The J gene is TRBJ2-3, the V gene TRBV5-1, with TRBD1 as a possible D gene (6 bases). In germline, CDR1 is SGHRS, CDR2 YFSETQ. CDR3 length equals 17 residues. V was trimmed by 4 bases and J by 2 bases, leaving 20 bases between them. CDR3 sequence: CASSPTYRVKVTDTQYF. The CDR3 DNA sequence: TGCGCCAGCAGCCCAACTTACAGGGTTAAGGTCACAGATACGCAGTATTTT.